One sample yielded the 8 T cell receptor beta chains listed below, sequenced in a study of PD-1 blockade in mismatch repair-deficient tumors (TCRdb year 2017). Libraries were made using the immunoSEQ multiplex PCR assay. What TCRdb holds here is the immuneACCESS table cut down to in-frame rearrangements. Part of the clones is not present; checked against another copy, under half of the missing clones reflect an unresolved V gene, and the others are unexplained. The sample contains 12,000 to 15,000 clones, around 83% of them found a single time. Of the sample, roughly 1.8% falls within the top ten clones. The sequenced sample was PBMCs, obtained approximately 14 weeks after starting pembrolizumab. These TCRs come from an adult with mismatch repair-deficient cancer.

V and J are TRBV5-1 and TRBJ2-2; TRBD2 agrees at 7 bases. This CDR3 is built from 16 residues. The germline CDR1 and CDR2 sequences are SGHRS and YFSETQ. The V and J ends lost 4 bases and 4 bases, in that order; junction bases with no gene match: 10. CDR3 in amino acids: CASSPGAGVSTGELFF. CDR3 DNA: TGCGCCAGCAGCCCCGGGGCGGGAGTGAGCACCGGGGAGCTGTTTTTT. The whole variable domain, remainder taken from reference TRBV5-1 and TRBJ2-2, is KAGVTQTPRYLIKTRGQQVTLSCSPISGHRSVSWYQQTPGQGLQFLFEYFSETQRNKGNFPGRFSGRQFSNSRSEMNVSTLELGDSALYLCASSPGAGVSTGELFFGEGSRLTVL.

Concerning this clone: No DNA is shown, since the ends of the CDR3 on it are uncertain; the CDR3 is the one TCRdb lists. The chain couples TRBV28 to TRBJ1-5; TRBD1, the table's D call, was not compared with the DNA. The CDR3 region is 15 residues in length, termini included. Germline V CDR1 and CDR2: MDHEN, SYDVKM. The CDR3 here is CASSTSYRGRQPQHF.

The chain links TRBV28 to TRBJ1-1; 9 nucleotides line up with TRBD1. The V and J ends lost 5 bases and 5 bases, in that order; junction bases with no gene match: 6. Germline CDR1 MDHEN, CDR2 SYDVKM. This CDR3 is 14 amino acids long. The CDR3 bases are TGTGCCAGCAGTACCTTGACAGGGGGGACTGAAGCTTTCTTT. Its protein is CASSTLTGGTEAFF.

This chain joins TRBV6-6 and TRBJ2-7; 7 bases are shared with TRBD2. The CDR3 is 14 amino acids. Germline lookup yields CDR1 MNHNY and CDR2 SVGAGI (reference sequence). The J segment lost 3 bases and the V segment lost 5 bases, leaving 7 bases of the junction unmatched. The CDR3 sequence is CASSPMLADYEQYF. In nucleotides, the CDR3 is TGTGCCAGCAGTCCCATGCTAGCGGACTACGAGCAGTACTTC.

The chain recombines TRBV28 with TRBJ2-2, with D perhaps TRBD2 (5 bases). V gave up 6 bases and J gave up 1 base, with 15 bases separating them. There are 16 residues in the CDR3. Per the germline V gene, CDR1 is MDHEN and CDR2 is SYDVKM. Written as DNA, the CDR3 is TGTGCCAGCAGCCCTATTCGGGGTCGGAACACCGGGGAGCTGTTTTTT. This sequence encodes CASSPIRGRNTGELFF.

V and J are TRBV6-5 and TRBJ1-5; 7 nucleotides line up with TRBD1. J gave up 4 bases and V 5 bases, and 8 bases lay outside the gene matches. CDR1 and CDR2 (germline): MNHEY, SVGAGI. The CDR3 extends over 15 amino acids. The CDR3 DNA is TGTGCCAGCAGTCCGACAGGGATTAATAATCAGCCCCAGCATTTT. It encodes CASSPTGINNQPQHF.

This CDR3 reads CASSLYSGRNGEQFF. The CDR3 DNA follows: TGTGCCAGCAGCTTATATAGCGGGAGGAACGGTGAGCAGTTCTTC. The rearrangement joins TRBV7-3 to TRBJ2-1, with TRBD2 matching 10 bases. After removal of 2 bases from V and 9 bases from J, the junction contained 7 bases not matched to a gene. The germline gives CDR1 SGHTA, CDR2 FQGTGA. This CDR3 has 15 amino acids.

This rearrangement joins TRBV9 to TRBJ2-3, with D possibly matching TRBD2 (5 bases). This CDR3 is 14 amino acids long. Deletions cut 0 bases from V and 6 bases from J, with 11 bases between. Germline V gene data show CDR1 as SGDLS and CDR2 as YYNGEE. The CDR3 protein is CASSVVAGGDTQYF. CDR3 DNA: TGTGCCAGCAGCGTAGTAGCTGGCGGGGATACGCAGTATTTT.